This is a list of T cell receptor beta chains from one sample in a study of T cells after yellow fever vaccination. From the 5' RACE reads, TCRdb called clonotypes with MiXCR, one entry per CDR3 protein. Here the sample spans about 310,000 distinct CDR3 sequences, approximately 3.9% being singletons. This material consisted of PBMCs, taken on the day of the yellow fever booster vaccination. All receptors come from a man between 18 and 29 years old who received the YFV17D yellow fever vaccine. Each CDR3 is given with its conserved first and last residue. Each record gives: clone size, J gene, D gene, V gene, CDR3 DNA, CDR3 protein. A D gene is named only where the DNA matches it firmly. Clone size is stated in some rows and not others, as once, few, many or a class when expanded.

clone size: few
J gene: TRBJ1-5
D gene: TRBD1
V gene: TRBV2
CDR3 DNA: TGTGCCAGCAGTGACAGGGGGCCTTATAGCAATCAGCCCCAGCATTTT
CDR3 protein: CASSDRGPYSNQPQHF

clone size: NA
J gene: TRBJ2-7
D gene: TRBD1
V gene: TRBV27
CDR3 DNA: TGTGCCAGCAGTCCCTCGGGACAGGGAAGTTCCTACGAGCAGTACTTC
CDR3 protein: CASSPSGQGSSYEQYF

clone size: many
J gene: TRBJ1-5
D gene: TRBD1
V gene: TRBV10-3
CDR3 DNA: TGTGCCATCAGTGGGGGACAGGCCTCTGATCAGCCCCAGCATTTT
CDR3 protein: CAISGGQASDQPQHF

clone size: few
J gene: TRBJ2-7
D gene: TRBD2
V gene: TRBV15
CDR3 DNA: TGTGCCACCAGCAGAGTCGGGACTAGCTACGAGCAGTACTTC
CDR3 protein: CATSRVGTSYEQYF

clone size: NA
J gene: TRBJ2-3
D gene: NA
V gene: TRBV18
CDR3 DNA: TGTGCCAGCTCCGAAAGGGCTTCTAGCACAGATACGCAGTATTTT
CDR3 protein: CASSERASSTDTQYF

clone size: NA
J gene: TRBJ2-3
D gene: NA
V gene: TRBV7-9
CDR3 DNA: TGTGCCAGCAGCTTAGGCGGACACCTTAGCACAGATACGCAGTATTTT
CDR3 protein: CASSLGGHLSTDTQYF

clone size: many
J gene: TRBJ2-3
D gene: TRBD2
V gene: TRBV20-1
CDR3 DNA: TGCAGTGCTAGGACTAGCGGGGGAACAGATACGCAGTATTTT
CDR3 protein: CSARTSGGTDTQYF

clone size: many
J gene: TRBJ1-1
D gene: NA
V gene: TRBV7-2
CDR3 DNA: TGTGCCAGCAGCTGGGGGCTGGAGGGCACTGAAGCTTTCTTT
CDR3 protein: CASSWGLEGTEAFF

clone size: many
J gene: TRBJ2-6
D gene: TRBD1
V gene: TRBV5-1
CDR3 DNA: TGCGCCAGCAGCTTGGGGACAGGGAGGTCTGGGGCCAACGTCCTGACTTTC
CDR3 protein: CASSLGTGRSGANVLTF

clone size: many
J gene: TRBJ2-2
D gene: TRBD1
V gene: TRBV5-1
CDR3 DNA: TGCGCCAGCAGCTTGCTACAGGGGGTCGACACCGGGGAGCTGTTTTTT
CDR3 protein: CASSLLQGVDTGELFF

clone size: many
J gene: TRBJ2-7
D gene: NA
V gene: TRBV6-5
CDR3 DNA: TGTGCCAGCAGTTACTCGGGCCCGCAGGACGAGCAGTACTTC
CDR3 protein: CASSYSGPQDEQYF

clone size: NA
J gene: TRBJ2-1
D gene: NA
V gene: TRBV12-3/TRBV12-4
CDR3 DNA: TGTGCCAGCAGTGGGGCAGGGCCATACAATGAGCAGTTCTTC
CDR3 protein: CASSGAGPYNEQFF

clone size: many
J gene: TRBJ1-2
D gene: NA
V gene: TRBV20-1
CDR3 DNA: TGCAGTGCTAGCCGGACAGACACTTATGGCTACACCTTC
CDR3 protein: CSASRTDTYGYTF

clone size: few
J gene: TRBJ2-6
D gene: NA
V gene: TRBV5-4
CDR3 DNA: TGTGCCAGCAGCTTGGAAACGGCTTCTGGGGCCAACGTCCTGACTTTC
CDR3 protein: CASSLETASGANVLTF

clone size: many
J gene: TRBJ2-7
D gene: TRBD2
V gene: TRBV11-3
CDR3 DNA: TGTGCCAGCAGCTTAAGCGGGGGAAACGACGAGCAGTACTTC
CDR3 protein: CASSLSGGNDEQYF

clone size: few
J gene: TRBJ1-5
D gene: NA
V gene: TRBV3-1
CDR3 DNA: TGTGCCAGCAGCCAAGATATGGCGGGAGAGCCCCAGCATTTT
CDR3 protein: CASSQDMAGEPQHF

clone size: many
J gene: TRBJ1-2
D gene: NA
V gene: TRBV5-4
CDR3 DNA: TGTGCCAGCAGCCCAACAGGGTCAGGCTATGGCTACACCTTC
CDR3 protein: CASSPTGSGYGYTF

clone size: many
J gene: TRBJ2-5
D gene: NA
V gene: TRBV19
CDR3 DNA: TGTGCCAGTAGTATACGTGAGGGAGAGACCCAGTACTTC
CDR3 protein: CASSIREGETQYF

clone size: many
J gene: TRBJ2-2
D gene: NA
V gene: TRBV5-4
CDR3 DNA: TGTGCCAGCAGCCTAGGGGGAAGGAACACCGGGGAGCTGTTTTTT
CDR3 protein: CASSLGGRNTGELFF

clone size: many
J gene: TRBJ1-5
D gene: NA
V gene: TRBV12-3/TRBV12-4
CDR3 DNA: TGTGCCAGCACCGATCCCGCTGCAGGGTACACATCAGGCAATCAGCCCCAGCATTTT
CDR3 protein: CASTDPAAGYTSGNQPQHF

clone size: few
J gene: TRBJ2-4
D gene: NA
V gene: TRBV3-1
CDR3 DNA: TGTGCCAGCAGTTCCCACTTAAGTGGAGCCAAAAACATTCAGTACTTC
CDR3 protein: CASSSHLSGAKNIQYF

clone size: many
J gene: TRBJ1-1
D gene: NA
V gene: TRBV20-1
CDR3 DNA: TGCAGTGCTAGAGAAGGGGTCCGTGGGGCCCGGGCTTTCTTT
CDR3 protein: CSAREGVRGARAFF

clone size: NA
J gene: TRBJ2-7
D gene: NA
V gene: TRBV10-2
CDR3 DNA: TGCGCCAGCAGTGATCATTCGAGGGACGGAGCCTACGAGCAGTACTTC
CDR3 protein: CASSDHSRDGAYEQYF

clone size: many
J gene: TRBJ2-1
D gene: NA
V gene: TRBV5-1
CDR3 DNA: TGCGCCAGCAGCTTGACAGGCTGGGGGCAGTTCTTC
CDR3 protein: CASSLTGWGQFF

clone size: many
J gene: TRBJ2-5
D gene: TRBD2
V gene: TRBV12-3/TRBV12-4
CDR3 DNA: TGTGCCAGCAGTTTCCTAGCGGGGTCTCAAGAGACCCAGTACTTC
CDR3 protein: CASSFLAGSQETQYF

clone size: few
J gene: TRBJ1-1
D gene: TRBD1
V gene: TRBV18
CDR3 DNA: TGTGCCAGCTCAAGGACAGGGAAGACTGAAGCTTTCTTT
CDR3 protein: CASSRTGKTEAFF

clone size: many
J gene: TRBJ1-1
D gene: TRBD1
V gene: TRBV6-2/TRBV6-3
CDR3 DNA: TGTGCCAGCAACAACAGGGGGCTCAGGACTGAAGCTTTCTTT
CDR3 protein: CASNNRGLRTEAFF

clone size: many
J gene: TRBJ2-5
D gene: NA
V gene: TRBV4-3
CDR3 DNA: TGCGCCAGCAGCCGATACAGGGTCGGGGATCAAGAGACCCAGTACTTC
CDR3 protein: CASSRYRVGDQETQYF

clone size: many
J gene: TRBJ2-1
D gene: NA
V gene: TRBV24-1
CDR3 DNA: TGTGCCACCCCCGCCCGGGACTCATACAATGAGCAGTTCTTC
CDR3 protein: CATPARDSYNEQFF

clone size: many
J gene: TRBJ1-5
D gene: NA
V gene: TRBV20-1
CDR3 DNA: TGCAGTGCTAGACGGCAGCGGGACCAGCCCCAGCATTTT
CDR3 protein: CSARRQRDQPQHF

clone size: many
J gene: TRBJ1-5
D gene: TRBD1
V gene: TRBV7-2
CDR3 DNA: TGTGCCAGCAGCCTCGAAGACAGGGGGCTTCAGCCCCAGCATTTT
CDR3 protein: CASSLEDRGLQPQHF

clone size: few
J gene: TRBJ1-6
D gene: NA
V gene: TRBV20-1
CDR3 DNA: TGCGGCACGGCCGGTCTGGTTGCAAATTCACCCCTCCACTTT
CDR3 protein: CGTAGLVANSPLHF

clone size: NA
J gene: TRBJ2-1
D gene: TRBD2
V gene: TRBV12-3/TRBV12-4
CDR3 DNA: TGTGCCAGCAGTTGGGCTAGCGGGGGCGGATTTCAGTTCTTC
CDR3 protein: CASSWASGGGFQFF

clone size: many
J gene: TRBJ1-5
D gene: NA
V gene: TRBV7-2
CDR3 DNA: TGTGCCAGCAGCCCGGGGATTTCTAGCAATCAGCCCCAGCATTTT
CDR3 protein: CASSPGISSNQPQHF

clone size: few
J gene: TRBJ2-1
D gene: NA
V gene: TRBV13
CDR3 DNA: TGTGCCAGCAGCTTAGGCCTTTCGGGGGGCAAGGGCGATGAGCAGTTCTTC
CDR3 protein: CASSLGLSGGKGDEQFF

clone size: many
J gene: TRBJ2-2
D gene: NA
V gene: TRBV4-3
CDR3 DNA: TGCGCCAGCAGCCAAGGAAAGCGGATCGGAGACAAGAACACCGGGGAGCTGTTTTTT
CDR3 protein: CASSQGKRIGDKNTGELFF

clone size: many
J gene: TRBJ2-7
D gene: NA
V gene: TRBV7-2
CDR3 DNA: TGTGCCAGCAGCTTCGGGCAGTACGAGCAGTACTTC
CDR3 protein: CASSFGQYEQYF

clone size: many
J gene: TRBJ2-3
D gene: TRBD1
V gene: TRBV5-1
CDR3 DNA: TGCGCCAGCAGCTTGAGTCCAGGGGGCGGCGTAGATACGCAGTATTTT
CDR3 protein: CASSLSPGGGVDTQYF

clone size: few
J gene: TRBJ2-7
D gene: NA
V gene: TRBV4-1
CDR3 DNA: TGCGCCAGCAGCCAATTAGACGGGTCCTACGAGCAGTACTTC
CDR3 protein: CASSQLDGSYEQYF

clone size: many
J gene: TRBJ2-5
D gene: TRBD2
V gene: TRBV20-1
CDR3 DNA: TGCAGTGCACCGGGACTAGCGGGGGGCTGGGAGACCCAGTACTTC
CDR3 protein: CSAPGLAGGWETQYF

clone size: many
J gene: TRBJ1-2
D gene: TRBD1
V gene: TRBV5-6
CDR3 DNA: TGTGCCAGCAGCTTGGACAGGGGCTATGGCTACACCTTC
CDR3 protein: CASSLDRGYGYTF